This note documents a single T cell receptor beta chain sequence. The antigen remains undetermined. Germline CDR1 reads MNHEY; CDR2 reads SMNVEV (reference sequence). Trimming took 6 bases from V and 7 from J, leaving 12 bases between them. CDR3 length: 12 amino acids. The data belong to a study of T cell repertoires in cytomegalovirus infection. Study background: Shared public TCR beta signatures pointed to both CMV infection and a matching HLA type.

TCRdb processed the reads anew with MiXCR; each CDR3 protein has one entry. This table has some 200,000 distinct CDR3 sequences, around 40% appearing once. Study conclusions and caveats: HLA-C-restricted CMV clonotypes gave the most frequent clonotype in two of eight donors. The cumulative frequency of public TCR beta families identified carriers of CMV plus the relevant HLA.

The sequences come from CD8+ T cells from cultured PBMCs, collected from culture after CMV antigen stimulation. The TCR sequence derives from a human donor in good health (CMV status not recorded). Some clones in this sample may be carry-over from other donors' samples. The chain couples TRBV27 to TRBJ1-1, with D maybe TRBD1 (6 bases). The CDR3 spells CASRRGQSEAFF. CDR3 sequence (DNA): TGTGCCAGCAGACGCGGACAGAGTGAAGCTTTCTTT.